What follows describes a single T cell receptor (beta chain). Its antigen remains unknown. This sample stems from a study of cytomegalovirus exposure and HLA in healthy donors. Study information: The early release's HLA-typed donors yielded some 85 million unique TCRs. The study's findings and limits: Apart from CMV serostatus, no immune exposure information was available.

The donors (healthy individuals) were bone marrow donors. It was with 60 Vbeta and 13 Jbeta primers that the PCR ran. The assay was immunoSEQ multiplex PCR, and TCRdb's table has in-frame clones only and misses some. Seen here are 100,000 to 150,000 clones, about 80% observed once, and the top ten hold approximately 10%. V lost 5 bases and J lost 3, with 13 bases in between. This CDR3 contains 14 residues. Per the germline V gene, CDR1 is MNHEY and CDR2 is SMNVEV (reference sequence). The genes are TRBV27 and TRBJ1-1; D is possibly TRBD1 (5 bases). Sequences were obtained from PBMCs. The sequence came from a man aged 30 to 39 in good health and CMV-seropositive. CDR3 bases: TGTGCCAGCAGTGCGGGACTCCCGGACACTGAAGCTTTCTTT. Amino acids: CASSAGLPDTEAFF.